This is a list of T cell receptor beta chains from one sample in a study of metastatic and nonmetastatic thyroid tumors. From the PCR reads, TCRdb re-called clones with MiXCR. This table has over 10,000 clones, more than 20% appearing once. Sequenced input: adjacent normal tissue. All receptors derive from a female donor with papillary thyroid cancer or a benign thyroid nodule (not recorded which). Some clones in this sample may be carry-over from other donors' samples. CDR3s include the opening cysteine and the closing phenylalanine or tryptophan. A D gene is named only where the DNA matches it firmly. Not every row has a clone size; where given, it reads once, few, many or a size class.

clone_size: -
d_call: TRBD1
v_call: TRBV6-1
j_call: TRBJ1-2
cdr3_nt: TGTGCCAGCAGTCAGACAGGGGGGCTTAATGGCTACACCTTC
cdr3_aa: CASSQTGGLNGYTF

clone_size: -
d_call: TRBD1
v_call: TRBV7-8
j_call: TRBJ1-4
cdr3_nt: TGTGCCAGCAGCCCCGGGGGGTGGGCAGGGGGCTATGAAAAACTGTTTTTT
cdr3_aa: CASSPGGWAGGYEKLFF

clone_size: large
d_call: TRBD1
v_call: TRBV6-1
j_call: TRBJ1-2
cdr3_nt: TGTGCCAGCAGTAATATGGGACAGGGGCGCCGTGGGGGCTACACCTTC
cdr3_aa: CASSNMGQGRRGGYTF

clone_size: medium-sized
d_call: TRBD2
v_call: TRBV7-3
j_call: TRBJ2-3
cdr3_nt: TGTGCCAGCAGCCCTACTAGCGGGGAGGCAGATACGCAGTATTTT
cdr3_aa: CASSPTSGEADTQYF

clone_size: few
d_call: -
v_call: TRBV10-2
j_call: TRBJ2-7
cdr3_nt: TGCGCCAGCAACCCTAATGTGGGGGCTGCCTACGAGCAGTACTTC
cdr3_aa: CASNPNVGAAYEQYF

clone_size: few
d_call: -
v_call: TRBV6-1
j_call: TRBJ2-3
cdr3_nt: TGTGCCAGCAGTCCCGGGACTAGCACAGATACGCAGTATTTT
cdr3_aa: CASSPGTSTDTQYF

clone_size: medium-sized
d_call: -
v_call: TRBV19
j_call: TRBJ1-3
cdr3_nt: TGTGCCAGTAGTATACGCGGACAGCTTTCTGGAAACACCATATATTTT
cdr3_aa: CASSIRGQLSGNTIYF

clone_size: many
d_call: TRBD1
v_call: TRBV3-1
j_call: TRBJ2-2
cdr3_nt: TGTGCCAGCAGCCAAGTTGGGACAGGGGCTTTTACCGGGGAGCTGTTTTTT
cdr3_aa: CASSQVGTGAFTGELFF

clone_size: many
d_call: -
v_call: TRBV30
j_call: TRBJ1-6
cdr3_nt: TGTGCCTGGAGTCCCCGGCAGGATTCACCCCTCCACTTT
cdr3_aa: CAWSPRQDSPLHF

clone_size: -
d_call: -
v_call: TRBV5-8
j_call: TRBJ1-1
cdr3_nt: TGTGCCAGCAGTCGAAAAGAAAACACTGAAGCTTTCTTT
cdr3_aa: CASSRKENTEAFF

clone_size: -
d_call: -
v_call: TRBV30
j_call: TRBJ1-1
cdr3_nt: TGTGCCTGGAGTGTAGATCGTTCTACTGAAGCTTTCTTT
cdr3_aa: CAWSVDRSTEAFF

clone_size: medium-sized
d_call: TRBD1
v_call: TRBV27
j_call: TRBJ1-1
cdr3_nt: TGTGCCAGCAGTTCGTCAGGGGGAAAGAACACTGAAGCTTTCTTT
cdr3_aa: CASSSSGGKNTEAFF

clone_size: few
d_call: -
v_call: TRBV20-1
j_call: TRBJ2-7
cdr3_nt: TGCAGGGGCGTCGGGACAAACCCCTACGAGCAGTACTTC
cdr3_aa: CRGVGTNPYEQYF

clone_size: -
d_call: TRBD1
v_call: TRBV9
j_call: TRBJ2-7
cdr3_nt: TGTGCCAGCAGCGTGTCGACAGGGCCCTACGAGCAGTACTTC
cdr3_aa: CASSVSTGPYEQYF

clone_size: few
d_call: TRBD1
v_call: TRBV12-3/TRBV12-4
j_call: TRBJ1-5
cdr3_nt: TGTGCCAGCAGTTGGGGTTTCAGGGGGGGCAATCAGCCCCAGCATTTT
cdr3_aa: CASSWGFRGGNQPQHF

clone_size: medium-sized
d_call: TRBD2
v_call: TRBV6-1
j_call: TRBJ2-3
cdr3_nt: TGTGCCAGCAGTCCTGCGGGAGAGACGGCAGATACGCAGTATTTT
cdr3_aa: CASSPAGETADTQYF

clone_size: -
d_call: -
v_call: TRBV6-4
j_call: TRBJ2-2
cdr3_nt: TGTGCCAGCAGTGATTCTAGCTCGTCCGGGGATCTGTTTTTT
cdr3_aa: CASSDSSSSGDLFF

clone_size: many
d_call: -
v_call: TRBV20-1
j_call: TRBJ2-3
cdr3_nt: TGCAGTGCTAGTTCTCCCCCGGGTCGGCACCACCTTGATACGCAGTATTTT
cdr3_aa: CSASSPPGRHHLDTQYF

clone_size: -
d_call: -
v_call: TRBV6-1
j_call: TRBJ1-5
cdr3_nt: TGTGCCTCGTCCCGGGGCAATCAGCCCCAGCATTTT
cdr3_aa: CASSRGNQPQHF

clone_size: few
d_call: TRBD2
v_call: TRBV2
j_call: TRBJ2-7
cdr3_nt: TGTGCCAGCAGCGTACTAGCGGTTACATACGAGCAGTACTTC
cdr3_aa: CASSVLAVTYEQYF